The clone carrying this T cell receptor (beta chain) was seen a handful of times. The CDR3 is 15 amino acids. Germline V gene sequence: CDR1 SGHTA, CDR2 FQGNSA. The junction had 5 bases not matched to a gene; V was cut back by 6 bases and J by 0 bases. This sample was taken from a study of response to subunit inactivated influenza vaccine. From the RT-PCR reads, TCRdb called clonotypes with MiXCR, one entry per CDR3 protein. The sample carries about 540,000 distinct CDR3 sequences, around 25% recorded once. The same specimen was also included in a second study, on T cells expressing NK-cell markers. This second study says: 5'RACE template switching with UMIs generated TCR beta cDNA. Sorting was restricted to alpha-beta TCR T cells by an anti-gamma-delta TCR antibody in several experiments.

V gene TRBV7-2 combines with J gene TRBJ1-5, with TRBD1 matching 7 bases. The specimen comprised CD4+ T cells sorted from PBMCs, sampled roughly 12 days after vaccination. The source of this sequence is a man between 45 and 60 years old who received an inactivated influenza vaccine. The DNA of the CDR3 is TGTGCCAGCAGTTACACAGGGGTTAGCAATCAGCCCCAGCATTTT. It codes for CASSYTGVSNQPQHF. Combining the CDR3 with reference TRBV7-2 and TRBJ1-5 gives the whole variable domain GAGVSQSPSNKVTEKGKDVELRCDPISGHTALYWYRQSLGQGLEFLIYFQGNSAPDKSGLPSDRFSAERTGGSVSTLTIQRTQQEDSAVYLCASSYTGVSNQPQHFGDGTRLSIL.